Below, 29 T cell receptor beta chains from the same sample are listed, as sequenced in a study of breast tumors, draining lymph nodes, adjacent tissues listed by TCRdb under 2016. The lymph node samples were taken from the axillary draining lymph nodes of breast cancer patients. Preparation of the library involved multiplex PCR. Sequenced on an Illumina HiSeq 2000. TCRdb ran its own pipeline on the public reads, namely fastp trimming at Q25 and MiXCR clone calling, and kept in-frame beta chains. Rows with a matching CDR3 protein are joined into one entry that keeps the most common DNA and genes. This sample has around 100,000 distinct CDR3 sequences in its table, and 21% of those were observed once. 1% to 1.5% of the sample goes to the ten largest clones. The material sequenced was axillary lymph node tissue. The receptor set was obtained from a female donor with breast cancer. Some clones in this sample may be carry-over from other donors' samples.

This rearrangement joins TRBV6-5 to TRBJ2-1; the D gene could be TRBD1 or TRBD2 (5 bases each). The CDR3 length is 17 residues. Germline values: CDR1 MNHEY, CDR2 SVGAGI. V was trimmed by 0 bases and J by 7 bases, leaving 19 bases between them. The CDR3 is CASSYSITPGRGNEQFF. The CDR3 coding sequence is TGTGCCAGCAGTTACTCGATCACCCCAGGGCGAGGGAATGAGCAGTTCTTC.

Remarks on this clonotype: Since no conserved phenylalanine or tryptophan closes the CDR3, a read error is the likely cause. The CDR3 sequence is CASRTDPTGTTGGLFV. CDR3 DNA sequence: TGCGCCAGCAGAACCGATCCGACAGGGACCACCGGGGGGCTGTTTGTT. The chain uses TRBV5-1 and TRBJ2-2, with D perhaps matching TRBD1 (7 bases). This CDR3 is 16 amino acids long. The germline gives CDR1 SGHRS, CDR2 YFSETQ.

Ten or more counts support this clonotype. The chain links TRBV6-2 or TRBV6-3 to TRBJ2-3, with TRBD2 matching 10 bases. Germline loops: CDR1 MNHEY, CDR2 SVGEGT. This CDR3 is 15 amino acids long. With 7 bases clipped from V and 4 bases from J, the junction kept 8 bases outside the gene matches. The CDR3 is CASTLRTSGADTQYF. The CDR3 DNA sequence: TGTGCCAGCACCCTCCGGACTAGCGGAGCAGATACGCAGTATTTT.

Ten or more counts support this clonotype. The DNA for the CDR3 is TGCGCCAGCAGCCCGCGACAGGAGAATTCACCCCTCCACTTT. This codes for CASSPRQENSPLHF. V is TRBV4-1 and J is TRBJ1-6, with a possible D match to TRBD1 (6 bases). This CDR3 has 14 amino acids. From germline, CDR1 is MGHRA and CDR2 YSYEKL. The V end was cut by 4 bases, the J end by 7 bases, with 11 bases between.

This clonotype was counted many times. The CDR3 here is CASSPAEEQYF. In DNA, the CDR3 is TGCGCCAGCAGCCCGGCAGAGGAGCAGTACTTC. The rearrangement uses TRBV5-1 and TRBJ2-7, with unresolved D. This CDR3 contains 11 residues. V was pared by 4 bases and J by 7 bases, with 9 bases between. CDR1 and CDR2 (germline): SGHRS, YFSETQ.

Turning to this clonotype: This may come from a read error, since a much larger clone is one base off. The chain recombines TRBV20-1 with TRBJ2-5; possible D gene TRBD2, 6 bases. This CDR3 is 12 amino acids long. Trimming took 6 bases from V and 5 from J, leaving 13 bases between them. Germline CDR1 is DFQATT and CDR2 is SNEGSKA (reference sequence). CDR3 bases: TGCAGTGCGCGGGGTAGTCCGGAGACCCAGTACTTC. Its translation: CSARGSPETQYF.

This clonotype was detected ten times or more. This chain uses TRBV7-9 with TRBJ2-1; D is ambiguous. Germline loops: CDR1 SEHNR, CDR2 FQNEAQ (reference sequence). Trimming stripped 2 bases from V and 11 bases from J, with 13 bases between. The CDR3 totals 13 residues. The CDR3: CASSLPPDQKQFF. The DNA for the CDR3 is TGTGCCAGCAGCTTACCCCCCGACCAAAAGCAGTTCTTC.

A word on this clonotype: The junction shows a germline mismatch at one end, possibly a read error. CDR3 sequence reads: CANSLTASGRWNEQYF. CDR3 nucleotides: TGTGCCAACAGCTTAACGGCTAGCGGGAGATGGAATGAGCAGTACTTC. The rearrangement links TRBV7-3 to TRBJ2-5, with 10 nucleotides matching TRBD2. This CDR3 has 16 amino acids. Germline CDR1 and CDR2: SGHTA and FQGTGA. The variable domain in full, completed from reference TRBV7-3 and TRBJ2-5, reads GAGVSQTPSNKVTEKGKYVELRCDPISGHTALYWYRQSLGQGPEFLIYFQGTGAADDSGLPNDRFFAVRPEGSVSTLKIQRTERGDSAVYLCANSLTASGRWNEQYFGPGTRLLVL.

There are many counts of this clonotype. This chain links TRBV2 with TRBJ2-7; 8 bases align to TRBD1. CDR3 length: 14 amino acids. CDR1 and CDR2 from the germline V gene are SNHLY and FYNNEI. V gave up 1 base and J gave up 6 bases; unmatched junction bases: 5. The CDR3 nucleotides read TGTGCCAGCAGTGAAGGACAGGGGAACGTCGAGCAGTACTTC. It yields the protein CASSEGQGNVEQYF. The complete variable domain, with remaining parts taken from reference TRBV2 and TRBJ2-7, reads EPEVTQTPSHQVTQMGQEVILRCVPISNHLYFYWYRQILGQKVEFLVSFYNNEISEKSEIFDDQFSVERPDGSNFTLKIRSTKLEDSAMYFCASSEGQGNVEQYFGPGTRLTVT.

The chain uses TRBV24-1 and TRBJ1-1; 7 positions match TRBD1. The V gene's germline CDR1 is KGHDR and CDR2 SFDVKD. The V and J ends lost 1 base and 8 bases, in that order; junction bases with no gene match: 18. This CDR3 comprises 18 residues. This chain's CDR3 is CATSDFSEDRVRSTEAFF. In DNA, the CDR3 is TGTGCCACCAGTGATTTTTCCGAAGACAGGGTTAGGTCCACGGAAGCTTTCTTT.

This clonotype came up many times. This chain uses TRBV6-5 with TRBJ2-7; D not certain. The length of the CDR3 is 13 residues. V lost 0 bases to trimming and J lost 2 bases, with 5 bases between them. The germline CDR1 and CDR2 sequences are MNHEY and SVGAGI. In nucleotides, the CDR3 is TGTGCCAGCAGTTACTCCCCAACCTACGAGCAGTACTTC. Translated: CASSYSPTYEQYF.

This clonotype showed up just a few times. The chain has TRBV12-3 or TRBV12-4 and TRBJ1-5; D is unresolved. V lost 0 bases and J lost 6, with 6 bases in between. This CDR3 region has 13 residues. CDR3 in amino acids: CASSLAGGQPQHF. The CDR3 DNA reads as TGTGCCAGCAGTTTAGCCGGAGGTCAGCCCCAGCATTTT.

This clonotype was recorded once. Without the conserved terminal phenylalanine or tryptophan, this CDR3 likely stems from a read error. V usage is TRBV7-9 and J usage is TRBJ2-7, with 9 bases identical to TRBD1. The CDR3 length is 15 residues. CDR1 and CDR2 from the germline V gene are SEHNR and FQNEAQ (reference sequence). Germline trimming cut 1 base from V and 4 bases from J; bases unmatched to any gene: 5. CDR3 sequence reads: CASSLVRDRDYEQYL. The CDR3 bases are TGTGCCAGCAGCTTAGTTCGGGACAGGGATTACGAGCAGTACCTC.

This clonotype came up many times. This chain connects TRBV2 to TRBJ2-1; perhaps TRBD2 as D (7 bases). V lost 4 bases and J 7 bases, leaving 17 bases between the germline ends. Germline V gene data show CDR1 as SNHLY and CDR2 as FYNNEI. The CDR3 consists of 15 residues. In DNA, the CDR3 is TGTGCCAGCAGTGGGGGGGGCGGGGGACGGAATGAGCAGTTCTTC. It is translated as CASSGGGGGRNEQFF.

This clonotype was found a few times. The V and J genes are TRBV30 and TRBJ2-1; D remains ambiguous. Germline V lookup: CDR1 GTSNPN, CDR2 SVGIG (reference sequence). Trimming stripped 1 base from V and 5 bases from J, with 3 bases between. The CDR3 consists of 11 residues. CDR3 DNA: TGTGCCTGGAGTGCCCACAATGAGCAGTTCTTC. Amino acid sequence: CAWSAHNEQFF.

In this sample, this clonotype turned up many times. J is TRBJ2-3 and V is TRBV19; D may be TRBD1 (6 bases). V was cut by 5 bases and J by 0 bases, with 9 bases left in between. The V gene's germline CDR1 is LNHDA and CDR2 SQIVND (reference sequence). The CDR3 is 14 amino acids. Here the CDR3 reads CASSPTGSTDTQYF. The CDR3 DNA follows: TGTGCCAGTAGTCCTACAGGGAGCACAGATACGCAGTATTTT.

With respect to this clonotype: This clone may be a read error of a much larger clone one base away. The CDR3 coding sequence is TGTGCCAGCAGTTCCGAGGGAGGGGCCTATGGCTACACCTTC. Translated: CASSSEGGAYGYTF. The V call is TRBV7-9, the J call TRBJ1-2, with TRBD1 as a possible D gene (5 bases). The CDR3 consists of 14 residues. Germline loops: CDR1 SEHNR, CDR2 FQNEAQ (reference sequence). Trimming pared 6 bases from V and 4 bases from J, leaving 15 bases between.

This clonotype was counted many times. The gene calls are TRBV20-1 and TRBJ2-7; 9 nucleotides line up with TRBD1. CDR1 is DFQATT and CDR2 is SNEGSKA in the germline V gene (reference sequence). The CDR3 has 15 residues. The V segment lost 3 bases and the J segment 5 bases; nucleotides outside the gene matches: 11. Here the CDR3 reads CSASPSGTGLNEQYF. CDR3 DNA: TGCAGTGCTAGCCCGTCGGGGACAGGGCTAAACGAGCAGTACTTC.

The chain uses TRBV3-1 and TRBJ2-5, with 14 positions matching TRBD2. There are 20 residues in the CDR3. The junction had 15 bases not matched to a gene; V was cut back by 1 base and J by 5 bases. CDR1 and CDR2 from the germline V gene are LGHDT and YNNKEL (reference sequence). CDR3 region: CASSQGPGTSGSILEETQYF. CDR3 sequence (DNA): TGTGCCAGCAGCCAAGGCCCGGGGACTAGCGGGAGTATCTTAGAGGAGACCCAGTACTTC.

This clonotype was seen at least ten times. The chain carries TRBV24-1 and TRBJ1-6; TRBD1 matches 10 bases. The CDR3 is 17 amino acids. V trimming: 5 bases; J trimming: 9 bases; junction bases outside the gene matches: 12. CDR1 is KGHDR and CDR2 is SFDVKD in the germline V gene. CDR3 amino acids: CATSVRGGGQGISPLHF. The CDR3 DNA sequence: TGTGCCACCAGTGTTCGGGGAGGGGGACAGGGGATTTCACCCCTCCACTTT.

A word on this clonotype: A clone one base away is much larger, so this may be a read error. This chain uses TRBV20-1 with TRBJ2-5, with D possibly TRBD1 on 5 matching bases. The germline V gene encodes CDR1 DFQATT and CDR2 SNEGSKA (reference sequence). The CDR3 has 11 residues. In DNA, the CDR3 is TGCAAATGGGGTAGGGGAGAGACCCAGTACTTC. Its translation is CKWGRGETQYF.

The chain combines TRBV7-9 with TRBJ2-7, with D hard to call. This CDR3 region has 18 residues. Trimming removed 2 bases at V and 6 bases at J, with 26 bases between. CDR1 is SEHNR, CDR2 FQNEAQ, per germline (reference sequence). CDR3 sequence reads: CASSLYLNGRRPLLEQYF. The CDR3, as DNA: TGTGCCAGCAGCTTATATCTGAATGGTCGCCGACCGTTGCTCGAGCAGTACTTC.

The sample holds one count of this clonotype. This chain joins TRBV18 and TRBJ2-7; 12 bases are shared with TRBD2. Looked up from germline, CDR1 is KGHSH and CDR2 is LQKENI. V trimming: 4 bases; J trimming: 7 bases; junction bases outside the gene matches: 8. The CDR3 is 15 amino acids. CDR3: CASSRVTSGGEEQYF. The CDR3 DNA sequence: TGTGCCAGCTCACGGGTGACTAGCGGGGGAGAGGAGCAGTACTTC.

A remark on this clonotype: It may be a read error: a sequence one base away is much more abundant. This sequence joins TRBV12-3 or TRBV12-4 and TRBJ1-3; D is possibly TRBD1 (5 bases). V lost 5 bases and J 4 bases, leaving 9 bases between the germline ends. The CDR3 contains 13 residues. CDR3 sequence reads: CASSPEGGNTIYF. The CDR3 nucleotides are TGTGCCAGCAGTCCGGAGGGGGGAAACACCATATATTTT.

The V and J genes are TRBV24-1 and TRBJ2-7; 8 nucleotides agree with TRBD1. The CDR3 extends over 19 amino acids. The germline V gene has CDR1 KGHDR and CDR2 SFDVKD. Unmatched junction bases numbered 14, after V lost 0 bases and J lost 2 bases. The CDR3 DNA reads TGTGCCACCAGTGATTTGTGGCATGGAAAGGACAGGGCCGCCTACGAGCAGTACTTC. This codes for CATSDLWHGKDRAAYEQYF.

The table lists this clonotype with many counts. V gene TRBV11-3 combines with J gene TRBJ2-1, with 9 nucleotides matching TRBD2. V lost 5 bases, J lost 4 bases, and 12 bases stayed unmatched. Germline-derived CDR1 and CDR2 are SGHNT and YENEEA. This CDR3 is built from 17 residues. The CDR3 DNA reads TGTGCCAGCAGCCAAGGATTCCGACTAGCGGAATACAATGAGCAGTTCTTC. Translated: CASSQGFRLAEYNEQFF.

This clonotype was detected many times. This chain uses TRBV28 with TRBJ1-2; D call uncertain. This CDR3 has 14 amino acids. Germline V gene sequence: CDR1 MDHEN, CDR2 SYDVKM. Trimming cost V 5 bases and J 5 bases, with 15 bases left between them. CDR3 bases: TGTGCCAGCAGTGGGTCAGGAAAACCTTATGGCTACACCTTC. It yields the protein CASSGSGKPYGYTF.

The table lists this clonotype with many counts. This chain joins TRBV27 and TRBJ2-7, with D perhaps TRBD1 or TRBD2 (5 bases each). The CDR3 has 13 amino acids. V was clipped by 3 bases and J by 6 bases, with 12 bases between them. CDR1 is MNHEY, CDR2 SMNVEV, per germline (reference sequence). CDR3 in amino acids: CASSFVRGREQYF. CDR3 in DNA: TGTGCCAGCAGTTTCGTTCGGGGACGCGAGCAGTACTTC.

This clonotype has a count of ten or more. The genes are TRBV29-1 and TRBJ2-7; D may be TRBD1 (5 bases). The V end was cut by 4 bases, the J end by 6 bases, with 13 bases between. Germline CDR1 reads SQVTM; CDR2 reads ANQGSEA. CDR3 length: 12 amino acids. The CDR3 DNA reads TGCAGCGTTGTTTCCAGGGCGCGCGAGCAGTACTTC. Its protein is CSVVSRAREQYF.